Detailed here is one T cell receptor (beta chain). In its sample, this clonotype was seen a few times. Which antigen it targets is not known. No clone much larger than this one lies a single base away; base qualities are absent. Library preparation was by 5' RACE. The sequencing machine was a NextSeq 500. To correct for sequencing error and PCR bias, the TCR library protocol tagged individual cDNA molecules with unique molecular identifiers. Both TCR alpha and beta chains were sequenced, and tight co-correlation was observed between alpha and beta sequence abundances in each sample. The paper's data handling went like this. Decombinator V4 was used to annotate TCR sequences for V gene, J gene and CDR3. TCRs were defined as expanded if a significant change between any two time points was detected under a Poisson model with p below 0.0001. TCR abundances were normalised to the total number of TCRs sequenced per sample and were expressed as counts per million. TRAV1-2 paired with TRAJ12, TRAJ20 or TRAJ33 defined MAIT TCRs, while TRAV10 paired with TRAJ18 defined iNKT TCRs. VDJdb, accessed on 1 November 2021, was searched for TCRs annotated for CMV, EBV and SARS-CoV-2, and TCRs annotated for more than one antigen were excluded. TCRdb reran the public reads through fastp at Q25 and MiXCR, keeping productive beta chains. Each CDR3 protein appears once, grouped with its most common genes and DNA. The V and J calls were determined by TCRdb, not by the authors. The sample has approximately 34,000 distinct CDR3 sequences on record, 7.9% of them singletons. In total, the top ten clones hold roughly 12% of the sample.

This sample is part of a study of early T cells in non-severe SARS-CoV-2 infection (dated by TCRdb to the early 2020s). About the study as a whole: Because TCR sequencing relied on bulk RNA taken from unsorted whole blood, pairing of alpha and beta chains was not possible.

The CDR3 has 16 amino acids, counting the end cysteine and phenylalanine. The retained sequence is limited to the CDR3, 48 bases, with the frame set at the first base. The germline V gene sets CDR1 to MGHRA and CDR2 to YSYEKL. Germline trimming amounts to 0 bases on V and 7 bases on J, with 10 as the count of junction bases outside the gene matches. The research as a whole found: Matching against VDJdb was skewed toward anti-spike CD8 responses, likely underestimated virus-specific expansions, and missed private and CD4 specificities.

Set within a cohort of healthcare workers in London, UK, this nested case-control study involved weekly PCR testing of nasopharyngeal swabs along with blood sampling. Healthcare workers were recruited during the week of the UK lockdown, between 23 and 31 March 2020, and followed weekly for up to about 16 weeks. This sequence uses TRBV4-1 and TRBJ2-7; 9 central nucleotides agree with TRBD2. The TCR was taken from an adult who was a healthcare worker with PCR-confirmed SARS-CoV-2 infection or an uninfected control (not recorded which). Sequences were derived from whole blood, sampled at baseline. The bases read TGCGCCAGCAGCCAAGACGAAAGCGGGGGGACTCGAGAGCAGTACTTC. This encodes CASSQDESGGTREQYF.